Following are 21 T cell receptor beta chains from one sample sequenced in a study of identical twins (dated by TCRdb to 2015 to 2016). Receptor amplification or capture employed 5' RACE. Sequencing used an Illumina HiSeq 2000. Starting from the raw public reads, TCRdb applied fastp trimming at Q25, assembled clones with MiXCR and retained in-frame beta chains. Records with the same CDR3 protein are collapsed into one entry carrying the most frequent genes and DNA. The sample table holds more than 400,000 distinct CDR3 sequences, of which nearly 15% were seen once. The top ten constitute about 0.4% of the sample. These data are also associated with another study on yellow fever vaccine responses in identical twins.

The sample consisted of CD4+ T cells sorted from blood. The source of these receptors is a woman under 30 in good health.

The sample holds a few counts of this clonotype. The CDR3 DNA reads as TGCAGTGCCAGCACCGGGACAGGGGGTAGTAATGAGCAGTTCTTC. Amino acids: CSASTGTGGSNEQFF. The chain links TRBV20-1 to TRBJ2-1, with 11 bases that match TRBD1. This CDR3 is built from 15 residues. Germline trimming cut 6 bases from V and 7 bases from J; bases unmatched to any gene: 11. In germline, CDR1 is DFQATT, CDR2 SNEGSKA (reference sequence).

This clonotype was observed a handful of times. Here the CDR3 reads CASSSLKRISSYEQYF. Here the CDR3 DNA reads TGTGCCAGCAGTTCACTGAAGAGAATCAGCTCCTACGAGCAGTACTTC. The chain recombines TRBV6-5 with TRBJ2-7; D unresolved. Germline-derived CDR1 and CDR2 are MNHEY and SVGAGI. Trimming left V 4 bases short and J 0 bases short, with 16 bases between. The CDR3 is 16 residues long.

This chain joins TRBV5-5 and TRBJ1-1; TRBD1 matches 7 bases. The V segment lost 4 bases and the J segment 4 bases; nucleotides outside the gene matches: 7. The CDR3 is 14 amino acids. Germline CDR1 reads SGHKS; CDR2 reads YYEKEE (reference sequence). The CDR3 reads CASSPRQGSTEAFF. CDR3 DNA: TGTGCCAGCAGCCCACGACAGGGAAGCACTGAAGCTTTCTTT.

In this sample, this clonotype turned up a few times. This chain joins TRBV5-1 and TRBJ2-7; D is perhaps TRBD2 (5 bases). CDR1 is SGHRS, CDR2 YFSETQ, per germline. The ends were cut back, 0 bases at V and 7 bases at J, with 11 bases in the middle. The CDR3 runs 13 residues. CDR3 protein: CASSLGTTGEQYV. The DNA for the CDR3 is TGCGCCAGCAGCTTGGGTACTACGGGGGAGCAGTACGTC.

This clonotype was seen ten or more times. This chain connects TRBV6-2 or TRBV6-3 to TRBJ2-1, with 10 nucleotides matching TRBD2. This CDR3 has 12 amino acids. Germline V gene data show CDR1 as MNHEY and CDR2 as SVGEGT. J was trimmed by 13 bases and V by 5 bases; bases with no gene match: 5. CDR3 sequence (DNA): TGTGCCAGCAGTAACGGACTAGCGGTACAGTTCTTC. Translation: CASSNGLAVQFF.

The CDR3 loop reads CSAYRGTSGYNEQFF. CDR3 in DNA: TGCAGCGCCTATAGGGGGACTAGCGGATACAATGAGCAGTTCTTC. The V and J genes are TRBV29-1 and TRBJ2-1; the match to TRBD2 covers 11 bases. Losses at the gene ends were 7 bases for V and 4 bases for J; bases not matched to a gene: 9. The CDR3 runs to 15 residues. From germline, CDR1 is SQVTM and CDR2 ANQGSEA.

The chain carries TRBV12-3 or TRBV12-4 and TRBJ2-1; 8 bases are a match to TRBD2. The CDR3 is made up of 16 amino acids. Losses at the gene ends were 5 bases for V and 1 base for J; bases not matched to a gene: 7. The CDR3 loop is CASSRGGGGSYNEQFF. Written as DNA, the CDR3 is TGTGCCAGCAGTCGCGGGGGCGGGGGGTCCTACAATGAGCAGTTCTTC.

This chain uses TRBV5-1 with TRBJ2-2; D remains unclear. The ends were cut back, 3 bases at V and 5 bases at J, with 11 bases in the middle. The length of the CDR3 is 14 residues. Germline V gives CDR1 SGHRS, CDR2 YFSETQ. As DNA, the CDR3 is TGCGCCAGCAGCTCAGATGGGGATACCGGGGAGCTGTTTTTT. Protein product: CASSSDGDTGELFF.

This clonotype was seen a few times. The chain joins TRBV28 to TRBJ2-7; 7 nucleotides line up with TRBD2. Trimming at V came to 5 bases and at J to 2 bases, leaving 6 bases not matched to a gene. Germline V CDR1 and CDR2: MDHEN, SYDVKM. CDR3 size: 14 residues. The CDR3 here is CASSSPTSPYEQYF. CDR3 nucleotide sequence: TGTGCCAGCAGTAGTCCGACTAGCCCCTACGAGCAGTACTTC. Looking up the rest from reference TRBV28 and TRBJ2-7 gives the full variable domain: DVKVTQSSRYLVKRTGEKVFLECVQDMDHENMFWYRQDPGLGLRLIYFSYDVKMKEKGDIPEGYSVSREKKERFSLILESASTNQTSMYLCASSSPTSPYEQYFGPGTRLTVT.

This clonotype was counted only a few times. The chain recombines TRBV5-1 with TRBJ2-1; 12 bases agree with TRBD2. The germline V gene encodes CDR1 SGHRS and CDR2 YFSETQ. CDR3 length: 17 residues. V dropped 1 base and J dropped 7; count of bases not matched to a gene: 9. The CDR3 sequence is CASSLRSSGRGGNEQFF. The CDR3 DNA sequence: TGCGCCAGCAGCTTGAGGTCTAGCGGGAGGGGGGGGAATGAGCAGTTCTTC.

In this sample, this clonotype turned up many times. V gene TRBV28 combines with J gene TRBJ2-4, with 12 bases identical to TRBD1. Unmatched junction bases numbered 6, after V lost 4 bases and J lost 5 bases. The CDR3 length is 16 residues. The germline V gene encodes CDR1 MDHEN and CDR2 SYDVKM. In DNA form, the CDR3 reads TGTGCCAGCAGTTCGGGACAGGGGGCGCCCCAAAACATTCAGTACTTC. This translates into CASSSGQGAPQNIQYF.

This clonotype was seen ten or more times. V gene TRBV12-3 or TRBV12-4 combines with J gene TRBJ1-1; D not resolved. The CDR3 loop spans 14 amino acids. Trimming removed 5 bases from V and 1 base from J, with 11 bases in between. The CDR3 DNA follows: TGTGCCAGCAGTCCCCCCTGGGGGAACACTGAAGCTTTCTTT. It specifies CASSPPWGNTEAFF.

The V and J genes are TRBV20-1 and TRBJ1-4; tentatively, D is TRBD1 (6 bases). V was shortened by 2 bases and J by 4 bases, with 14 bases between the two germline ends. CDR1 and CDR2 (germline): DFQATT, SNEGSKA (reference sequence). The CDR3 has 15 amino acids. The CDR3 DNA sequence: TGCAGTGCTAGACCGGGGGGGGCGGTTAATGAAAAACTGTTTTTT. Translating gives CSARPGGAVNEKLFF.

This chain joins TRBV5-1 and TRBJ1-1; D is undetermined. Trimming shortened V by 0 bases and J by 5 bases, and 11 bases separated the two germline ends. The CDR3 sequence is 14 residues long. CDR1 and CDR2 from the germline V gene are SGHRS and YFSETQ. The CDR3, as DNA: TGCGCCAGCAGCTTGGGTCCGAGTGGGACTGAAGCTTTCTTT. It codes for CASSLGPSGTEAFF.

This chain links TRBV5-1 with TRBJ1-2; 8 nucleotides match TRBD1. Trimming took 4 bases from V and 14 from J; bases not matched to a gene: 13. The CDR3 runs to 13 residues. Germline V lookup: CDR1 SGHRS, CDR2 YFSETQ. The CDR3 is CASSQDRASDLTF. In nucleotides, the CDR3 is TGCGCCAGCAGCCAGGACAGGGCCTCGGATTTAACCTTC.

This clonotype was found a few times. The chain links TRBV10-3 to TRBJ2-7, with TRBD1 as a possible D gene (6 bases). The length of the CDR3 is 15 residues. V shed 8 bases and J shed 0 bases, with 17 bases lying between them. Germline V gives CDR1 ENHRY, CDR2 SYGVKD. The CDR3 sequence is CAIGAGTRDSYEQYF. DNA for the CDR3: TGTGCCATCGGAGCCGGGACACGGGACTCCTACGAGCAGTACTTC.

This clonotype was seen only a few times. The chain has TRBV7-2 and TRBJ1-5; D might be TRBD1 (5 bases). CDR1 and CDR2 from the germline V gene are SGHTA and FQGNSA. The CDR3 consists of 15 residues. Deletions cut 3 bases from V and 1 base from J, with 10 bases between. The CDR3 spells CASSLYGGSNQPQHF. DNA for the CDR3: TGTGCCAGCAGCTTGTACGGGGGGAGCAATCAGCCCCAGCATTTT.

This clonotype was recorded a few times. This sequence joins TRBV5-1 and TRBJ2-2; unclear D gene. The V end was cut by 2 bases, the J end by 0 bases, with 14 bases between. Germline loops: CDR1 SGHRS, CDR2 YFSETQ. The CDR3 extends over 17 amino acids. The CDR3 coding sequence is TGCGCCAGCAGCTTATACGAGACAATCCCGAACACCGGGGAGCTGTTTTTT. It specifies CASSLYETIPNTGELFF.

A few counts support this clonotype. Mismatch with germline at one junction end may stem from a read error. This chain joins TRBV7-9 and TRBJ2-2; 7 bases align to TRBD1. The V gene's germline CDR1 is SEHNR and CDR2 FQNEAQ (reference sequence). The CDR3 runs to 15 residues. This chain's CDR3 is CAISLRQGDTGELFF. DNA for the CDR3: TGTGCCATCAGCTTAAGACAGGGAGACACCGGGGAGCTGTTTTTT.

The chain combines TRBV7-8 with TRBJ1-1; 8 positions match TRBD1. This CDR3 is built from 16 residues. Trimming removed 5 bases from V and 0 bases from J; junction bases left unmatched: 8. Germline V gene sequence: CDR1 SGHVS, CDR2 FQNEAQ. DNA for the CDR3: TGTGCCAGCAGCCTCGCGGACAGGGTAATGAACACTGAAGCTTTCTTT. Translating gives CASSLADRVMNTEAFF.

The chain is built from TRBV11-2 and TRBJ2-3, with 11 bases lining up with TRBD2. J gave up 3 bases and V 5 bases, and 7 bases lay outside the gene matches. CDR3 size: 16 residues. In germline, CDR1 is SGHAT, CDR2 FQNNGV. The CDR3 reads CASSPIAGGRTDTQYF. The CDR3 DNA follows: TGTGCCAGCAGCCCCATAGCGGGGGGGCGGACAGATACGCAGTATTTT.